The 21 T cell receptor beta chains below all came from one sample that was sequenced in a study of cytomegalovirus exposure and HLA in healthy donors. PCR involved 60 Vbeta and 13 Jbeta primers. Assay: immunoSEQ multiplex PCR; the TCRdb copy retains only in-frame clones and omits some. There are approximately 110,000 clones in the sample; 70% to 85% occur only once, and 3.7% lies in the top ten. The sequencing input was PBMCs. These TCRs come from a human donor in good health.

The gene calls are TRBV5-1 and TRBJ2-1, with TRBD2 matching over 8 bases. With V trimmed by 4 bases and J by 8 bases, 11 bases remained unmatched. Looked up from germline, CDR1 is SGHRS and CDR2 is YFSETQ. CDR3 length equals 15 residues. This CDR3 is CASSPRTSTGDEQFF. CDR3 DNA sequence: TGCGCCAGCAGCCCTCGGACTAGCACCGGCGATGAGCAGTTCTTC.

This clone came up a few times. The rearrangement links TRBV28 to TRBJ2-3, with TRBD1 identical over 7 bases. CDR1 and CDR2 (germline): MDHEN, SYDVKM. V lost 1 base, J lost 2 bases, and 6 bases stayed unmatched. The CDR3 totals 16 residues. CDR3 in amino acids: CASSLLQGRITDTQYF. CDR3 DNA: TGTGCCAGCAGTTTATTACAGGGGCGAATCACAGATACGCAGTATTTT. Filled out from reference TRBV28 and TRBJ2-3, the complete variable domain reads DVKVTQSSRYLVKRTGEKVFLECVQDMDHENMFWYRQDPGLGLRLIYFSYDVKMKEKGDIPEGYSVSREKKERFSLILESASTNQTSMYLCASSLLQGRITDTQYFGPGTRLTVL.

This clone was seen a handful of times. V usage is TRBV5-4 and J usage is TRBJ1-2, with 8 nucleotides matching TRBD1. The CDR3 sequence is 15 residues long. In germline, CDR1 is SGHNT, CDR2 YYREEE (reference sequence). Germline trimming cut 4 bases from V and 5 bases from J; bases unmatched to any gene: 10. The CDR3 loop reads CASSQGGTGLYGYTF. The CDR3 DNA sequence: TGTGCCAGCAGCCAAGGGGGGACAGGCCTATATGGCTACACCTTC. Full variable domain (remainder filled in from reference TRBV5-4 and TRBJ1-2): ETGVTQSPTHLIKTRGQQVTLRCSSQSGHNTVSWYQQALGQGPQFIFQYYREEENGRGNFPPRFSGLQFPNYSSELNVNALELDDSALYLCASSQGGTGLYGYTFGSGTRLTVV.

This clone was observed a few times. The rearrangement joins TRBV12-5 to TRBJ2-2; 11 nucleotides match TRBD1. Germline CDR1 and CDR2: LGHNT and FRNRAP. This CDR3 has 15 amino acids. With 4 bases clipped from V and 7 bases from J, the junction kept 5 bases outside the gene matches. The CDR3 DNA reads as TGTGCTAGTGGTTCCCGGACAGGGGGCATCGGGGAGCTGTTTTTT. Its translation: CASGSRTGGIGELFF.

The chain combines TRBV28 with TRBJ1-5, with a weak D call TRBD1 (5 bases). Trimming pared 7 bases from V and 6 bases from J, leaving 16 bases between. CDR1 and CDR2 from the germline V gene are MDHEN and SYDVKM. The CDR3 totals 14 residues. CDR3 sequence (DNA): TGTGCCAGCACCAGCCCTAGCGGGGGTCAGCCCCAGCATTTT. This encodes CASTSPSGGQPQHF.

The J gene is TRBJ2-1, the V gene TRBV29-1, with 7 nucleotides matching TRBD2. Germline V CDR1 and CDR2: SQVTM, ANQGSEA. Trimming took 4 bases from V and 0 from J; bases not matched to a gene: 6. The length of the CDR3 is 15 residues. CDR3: CSVGTRRVSYNEQFF. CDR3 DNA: TGCAGCGTTGGGACTAGGAGGGTCTCCTACAATGAGCAGTTCTTC.

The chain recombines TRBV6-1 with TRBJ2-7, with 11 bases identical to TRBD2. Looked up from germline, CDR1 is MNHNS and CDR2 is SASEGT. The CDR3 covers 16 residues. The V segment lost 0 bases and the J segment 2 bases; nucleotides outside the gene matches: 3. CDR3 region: CASSEAELAGAYEQYF. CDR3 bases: TGTGCCAGCAGTGAAGCGGAACTAGCGGGAGCCTACGAGCAGTACTTC.

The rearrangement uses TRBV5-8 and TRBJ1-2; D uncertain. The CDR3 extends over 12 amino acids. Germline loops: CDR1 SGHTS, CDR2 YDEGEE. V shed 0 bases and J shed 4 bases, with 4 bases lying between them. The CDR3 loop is CASSLVFYGYTF. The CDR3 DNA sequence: TGTGCCAGCAGCTTGGTCTTCTATGGCTACACCTTC.

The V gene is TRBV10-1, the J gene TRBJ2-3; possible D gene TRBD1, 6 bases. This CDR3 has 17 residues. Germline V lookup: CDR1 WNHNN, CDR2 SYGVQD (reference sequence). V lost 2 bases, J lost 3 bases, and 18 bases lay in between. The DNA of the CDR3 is TGCGCCAGCAGTGAGGGGGCACAGGGCCAGGGGACAGATACGCAGTATTTT. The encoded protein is CASSEGAQGQGTDTQYF.

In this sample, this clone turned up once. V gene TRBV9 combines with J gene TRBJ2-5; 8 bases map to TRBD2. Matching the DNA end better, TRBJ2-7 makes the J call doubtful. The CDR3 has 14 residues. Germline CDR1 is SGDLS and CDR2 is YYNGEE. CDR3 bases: TGTGCCAGCAGCGTAGCGGGAGGGCCCTACGAGCAGTACTTC. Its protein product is CASSVAGGPYEQYF.

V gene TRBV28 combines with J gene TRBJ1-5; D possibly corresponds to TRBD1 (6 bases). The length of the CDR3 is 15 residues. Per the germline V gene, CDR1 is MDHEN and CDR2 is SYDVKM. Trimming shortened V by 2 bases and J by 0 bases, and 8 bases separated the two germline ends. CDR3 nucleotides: TGTGCCAGCAGTTTAACCAGGGGTAGCAATCAGCCCCAGCATTTT. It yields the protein CASSLTRGSNQPQHF.

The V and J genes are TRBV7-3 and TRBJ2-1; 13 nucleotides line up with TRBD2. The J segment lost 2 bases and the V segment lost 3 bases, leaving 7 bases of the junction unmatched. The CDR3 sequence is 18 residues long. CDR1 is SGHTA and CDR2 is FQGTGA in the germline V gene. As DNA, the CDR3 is TGTGCCAGCAGCTTTGGACTAGCGGGAGAGGGGGCCTACAATGAGCAGTTCTTC. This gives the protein CASSFGLAGEGAYNEQFF.

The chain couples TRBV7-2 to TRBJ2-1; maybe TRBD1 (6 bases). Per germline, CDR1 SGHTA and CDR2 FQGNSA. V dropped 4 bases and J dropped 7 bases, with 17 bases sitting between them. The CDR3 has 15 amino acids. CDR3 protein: CASSSRWGPGNEQFF. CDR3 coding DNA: TGTGCCAGCAGCTCCCGATGGGGGCCGGGGAATGAGCAGTTCTTC. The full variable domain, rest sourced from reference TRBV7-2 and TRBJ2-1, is GAGVSQSPSNKVTEKGKDVELRCDPISGHTALYWYRQSLGQGLEFLIYFQGNSAPDKSGLPSDRFSAERTGGSVSTLTIQRTQQEDSAVYLCASSSRWGPGNEQFFGPGTRLTVL.

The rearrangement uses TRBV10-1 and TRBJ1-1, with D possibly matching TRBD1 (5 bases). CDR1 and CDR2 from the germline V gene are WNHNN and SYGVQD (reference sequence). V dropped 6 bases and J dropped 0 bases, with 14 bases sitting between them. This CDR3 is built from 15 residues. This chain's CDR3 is CASSADIGLNTEAFF. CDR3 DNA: TGCGCCAGCAGCGCGGACATAGGGCTGAACACTGAAGCTTTCTTT.

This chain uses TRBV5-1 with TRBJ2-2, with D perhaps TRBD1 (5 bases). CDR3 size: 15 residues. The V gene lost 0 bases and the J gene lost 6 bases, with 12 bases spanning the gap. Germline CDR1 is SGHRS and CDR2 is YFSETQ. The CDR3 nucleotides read TGCGCCAGCAGCTTGGGACAGATTTACGCCGGGGAGCTGTTTTTT. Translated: CASSLGQIYAGELFF.

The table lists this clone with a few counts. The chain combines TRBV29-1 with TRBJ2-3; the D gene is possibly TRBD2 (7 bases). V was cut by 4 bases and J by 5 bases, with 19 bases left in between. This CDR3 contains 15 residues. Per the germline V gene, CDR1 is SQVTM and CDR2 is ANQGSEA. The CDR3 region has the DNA TGCAGCGTTGGGGGGGTCGGGGGGCGCAAAGATACGCAGTATTTT. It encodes CSVGGVGGRKDTQYF.

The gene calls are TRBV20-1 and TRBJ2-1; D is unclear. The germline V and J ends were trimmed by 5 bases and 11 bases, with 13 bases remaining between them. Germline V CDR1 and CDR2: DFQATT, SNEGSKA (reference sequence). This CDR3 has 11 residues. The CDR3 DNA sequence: TGCAGTGCTCCTTCGCTAGGCCAGCAGTTCTTC. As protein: CSAPSLGQQFF.

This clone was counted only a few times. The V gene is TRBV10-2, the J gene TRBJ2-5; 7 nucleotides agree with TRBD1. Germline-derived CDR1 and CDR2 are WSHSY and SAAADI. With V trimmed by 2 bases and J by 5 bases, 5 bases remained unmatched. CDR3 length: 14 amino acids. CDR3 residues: CASSERGGRETQYF. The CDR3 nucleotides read TGCGCCAGCAGTGAGAGAGGGGGCAGGGAGACCCAGTACTTC.

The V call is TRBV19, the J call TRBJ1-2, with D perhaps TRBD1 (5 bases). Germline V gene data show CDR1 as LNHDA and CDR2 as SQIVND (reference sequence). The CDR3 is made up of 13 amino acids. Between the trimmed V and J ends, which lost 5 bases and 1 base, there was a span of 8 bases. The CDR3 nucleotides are TGTGCCAGTAGTCCGACAGATAACTATGGCTACACCTTC. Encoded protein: CASSPTDNYGYTF.

CDR3 amino acids: CASSLAPPGYTF. The CDR3 bases are TGCGCCAGCAGCTTGGCCCCTCCTGGCTACACCTTC. V and J are TRBV5-1 and TRBJ1-2; no clear D gene. The V gene lost 0 bases and the J gene lost 7 bases, with 7 bases spanning the gap. Germline V gene sequence: CDR1 SGHRS, CDR2 YFSETQ. This CDR3 comprises 12 residues.

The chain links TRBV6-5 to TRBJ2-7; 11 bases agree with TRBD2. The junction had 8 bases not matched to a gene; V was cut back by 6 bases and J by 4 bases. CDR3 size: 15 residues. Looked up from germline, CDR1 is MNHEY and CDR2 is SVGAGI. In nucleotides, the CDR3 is TGTGCCAGCAGACCCACTAGCGGGAGTCGGTACGAGCAGTACTTC. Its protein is CASRPTSGSRYEQYF.